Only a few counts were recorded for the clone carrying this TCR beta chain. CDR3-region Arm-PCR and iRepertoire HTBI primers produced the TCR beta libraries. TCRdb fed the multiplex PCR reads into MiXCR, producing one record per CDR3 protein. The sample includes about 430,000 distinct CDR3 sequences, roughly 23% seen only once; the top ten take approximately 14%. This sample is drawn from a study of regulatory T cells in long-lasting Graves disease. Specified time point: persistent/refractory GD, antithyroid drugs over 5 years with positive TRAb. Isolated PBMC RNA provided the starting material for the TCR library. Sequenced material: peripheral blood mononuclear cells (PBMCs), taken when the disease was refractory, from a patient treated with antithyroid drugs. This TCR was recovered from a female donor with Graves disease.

CDR3 residues: CASSYERETQYF. The DNA for the CDR3 is TGTGCCAGCAGCTACGAAAGAGAGACCCAGTACTTC. The chain links TRBV7-2 to TRBJ2-5; D is unresolved. V lost 4 bases, J lost 4 bases, and 7 bases lay in between. Germline V gene data show CDR1 as SGHTA and CDR2 as FQGNSA. The CDR3 consists of 12 residues.